The source of this T cell receptor beta chain is a study of blood T cell repertoires in COVID-19. Looking at the study overall: Collection of acute and convalescent COVID-19 samples took place in the United States, Italy and Spain. PBMCs, B-cell-depleted T cells, or T cells were the source of the cDNA or gDNA that made up the material.

The sample holds one count of this clone. As processed by the authors: Scientists estimated how many nucleated cells there were by amplifying reference gene primers. This table comes from immunoSEQ multiplex PCR, and its TCRdb copy is limited to in-frame clones, with some not included. V, J and clone size were drawn from that table, and D and trimming were deduced from the DNA. The sample includes some 250,000 clones, approximately 82% seen only once; the top ten take approximately 8.6%. The CDR3 extends over 15 amino acids. Germline-derived CDR1 and CDR2 are KGHDR and SFDVKD. Trimming left V 4 bases short and J 1 base short, with 12 bases between.

This TCR was recovered from a middle-aged man with active or convalescent COVID-19. This chain connects TRBV24-1 to TRBJ2-5; maybe TRBD2 (6 bases). The material sequenced was peripheral blood. This CDR3 reads CATSDLSGTQETQYF. CDR3 bases: TGTGCCACCAGTGACCTTAGCGGTACCCAAGAGACCCAGTACTTC.